The 11 T cell receptor beta chains below were found in one sample sequenced in a study of immune evolution from preneoplasia to lung adenocarcinoma. Libraries were prepared by immunoSEQ multiplex PCR; TCRdb keeps only in-frame clonotypes and omits some of them. The sample carries about 10,000 clones, roughly 89% recorded once. The sample taken for sequencing was FFPE invasive lung adenocarcinoma tissue. These receptors were obtained from a person between 65 and 79 years old with invasive lung adenocarcinoma.

J is TRBJ2-7 and V is TRBV2; tentatively, D is TRBD2 (5 bases). The CDR3 runs to 14 residues. Trimming removed 7 bases at V and 1 base at J, with 14 bases between. Germline CDR1 SNHLY, CDR2 FYNNEI. CDR3 sequence (DNA): TGTGCCAGCACACTCGGACGGAGGTCCTACGAGCAGTACTTC. Translated: CASTLGRRSYEQYF.

This clone has a handful of counts. The J gene is TRBJ1-1, the V gene TRBV28; TRBD1 aligns across 8 bases. CDR3 length: 13 residues. CDR1 and CDR2 from the germline V gene are MDHEN and SYDVKM. The V and J ends lost 8 bases and 0 bases, in that order; junction bases with no gene match: 2. CDR3 nucleotide sequence: TGTGCCAGCCGGGGACAGGTGAACACTGAAGCTTTCTTT. It yields the protein CASRGQVNTEAFF.

CDR3 sequence reads: CASSQSEGGHEQYF. The CDR3 DNA follows: TGTGCCAGCAGCCAATCGGAGGGAGGGCACGAGCAGTACTTC. The chain employs TRBV6-5 and TRBJ2-7; 7 positions match TRBD2. The CDR3 is 14 residues long. The V gene end was trimmed by 6 bases and the J gene end by 5 bases; junction bases not matched to a gene: 10. CDR1 is MNHEY, CDR2 SVGAGI, per germline.

V and J are TRBV30 and TRBJ2-3, with 8 bases that match TRBD2. Unmatched junction bases numbered 6, after V lost 4 bases and J lost 6 bases. Germline CDR1 and CDR2: GTSNPN and SVGIG (reference sequence). This CDR3 is built from 13 residues. CDR3 coding DNA: TGTGCCTGGATCGGTAGCGGGGCCGATACGCAGTATTTT. Protein product: CAWIGSGADTQYF.

The CDR3 loop reads CASSLGYEQYF. In nucleotides, the CDR3 is TGTGCCAGTAGTTTAGGCTACGAGCAGTACTTC. V usage is TRBV19 and J usage is TRBJ2-7; D is undetermined. The germline V gene encodes CDR1 LNHDA and CDR2 SQIVND (reference sequence). This CDR3 contains 11 residues. V lost 5 bases, J lost 3 bases, and 5 bases lay in between.

This clone was seen only a few times. Other DNA variants within this sample encode the same CDR3. J is TRBJ2-6 and V is TRBV5-8; D uncertain. Germline V CDR1 and CDR2: SGHTS, YDEGEE. Trimming took off 0 bases at V and 0 bases at J, with 4 bases between the two ends. This CDR3 comprises 15 residues. Here the CDR3 reads CASSLETSGANVLTF. The DNA for the CDR3 is TGTGCCAGCAGCTTGGAGACCTCTGGGGCCAACGTCCTGACTTTC.

J is TRBJ1-4 and V is TRBV30; perhaps TRBD1 as D (5 bases). CDR3 length equals 15 residues. Trimming removed 1 base from V and 4 bases from J, with 13 bases in between. Per the germline V gene, CDR1 is GTSNPN and CDR2 is SVGIG (reference sequence). The CDR3 sequence: CAWSALRDHNEKLFF. The CDR3 DNA sequence: TGTGCCTGGAGTGCCCTCCGGGACCATAATGAAAAACTGTTTTTT.

This chain links TRBV6-5 with TRBJ2-7; the D is unclear. V was trimmed by 6 bases and J by 5 bases, leaving 5 bases between them. Germline V gene sequence: CDR1 MNHEY, CDR2 SVGAGI. This CDR3 spans 10 amino acids. CDR3 region: CASRENEQYF. In nucleotides, the CDR3 is TGTGCCAGCAGGGAAAACGAGCAGTACTTC.

J is TRBJ2-5 and V is TRBV18; 7 nucleotides align to TRBD2. With 2 bases clipped from V and 4 bases from J, the junction kept 7 bases outside the gene matches. CDR1 and CDR2 from the germline V gene are KGHSH and LQKENI. The CDR3 is 15 residues long. The CDR3 sequence: CASSPDEGRGETQYF. The CDR3, as DNA: TGTGCCAGCTCACCAGATGAGGGGAGGGGAGAGACCCAGTACTTC.

The chain has TRBV5-1 and TRBJ2-1; D could derive from TRBD1 or TRBD2 (5 bases each). V lost 4 bases and J 3 bases, leaving 8 bases between the germline ends. Germline V CDR1 and CDR2: SGHRS, YFSETQ. There are 13 residues in the CDR3. The CDR3 is CASSMRGYNEQFF. The CDR3 bases are TGCGCCAGCAGCATGAGGGGCTACAATGAGCAGTTCTTC. The full variable domain, in which reference TRBV5-1 and TRBJ2-1 provide the parts outside the CDR3, is KAGVTQTPRYLIKTRGQQVTLSCSPISGHRSVSWYQQTPGQGLQFLFEYFSETQRNKGNFPGRFSGRQFSNSRSEMNVSTLELGDSALYLCASSMRGYNEQFFGPGTRLTVL.

The gene calls are TRBV6-1 and TRBJ2-1; the match to TRBD1 covers 7 bases. The V and J ends lost 4 bases and 6 bases, in that order; junction bases with no gene match: 9. This CDR3 is 15 amino acids long. Germline CDR1 reads MNHNS; CDR2 reads SASEGT. The CDR3 DNA follows: TGTGCCAGCAGTGGGACAGGTTTGTCAGGCAATGAGCAGTTCTTC. This codes for CASSGTGLSGNEQFF.